This TCR beta chain is drawn from a study of molecular identifiers for immune sequencing clone quantification. For the study at large: The replicates split RNA from around 18,000 or 91,000 naive CD8 cells five ways and sequenced four.

The authors gated naive CD8 T cells as CD8+CD4-CCR7+CD45RA+ for sorting. Whole-study findings and limits: Whereas naive cells kept under 1% of molecules in clones above 20 RNA copies, such clones held over 97% in effectors.

The CDR3 runs 14 residues. Trimming removed 3 bases at V and 2 bases at J, with 11 bases between. Per germline, CDR1 GTSNPN and CDR2 SVGIG (reference sequence). This clonotype was seen ten or more times. Its specificity is not known. TCRdb ran MiXCR on the PCR reads and lists one entry per CDR3 protein. The table shows over 550,000 distinct CDR3 sequences, with about 25% occurring only once. The sample taken for sequencing was naive CD8+ T cells from blood, with Jurkat cell RNA spiked in. Subset: FACS-sorted CD8+CD4-CCR7+CD45RA+ naive T cells. The TCR originated in a human donor in good health. Some libraries in this study had Jurkat cell RNA spiked in. The chain combines TRBV30 with TRBJ1-5; no clear D. The CDR3 spells CAWSVGRGNQPQHF. As DNA, the CDR3 is TGTGCCTGGAGCGTCGGAAGAGGCAATCAGCCCCAGCATTTT.